This T cell receptor (beta chain) emerged from a study of blood T cell repertoires in COVID-19 (dated by TCRdb to 2019 to 2021). Study-wide context: Collaborator samples came from the United States, Italy and Spain and covered acute and convalescent phases of COVID-19. The material from the prospective study consisted of cDNA or gDNA derived from T cells, B-cell-depleted T cells, or PBMCs. The dataset comprised deeply sampled blood TCRbeta repertoires from subjects exposed to, actively infected with, or recovered from COVID-19. The repertoires were made available in a free public database intended to serve as a resource for research on the immune response to SARS-CoV-2. The samples were drawn from the first 160 participants of the ongoing ImmuneRACE study and from 950 to 1,500 subjects provided by 6 global collaborators. The sample metadata nearly always contained a de-identified subject ID, COVID-19 status, age in years and sex. Where available, HLA class I and class II types were taken from metadata supplied by the sample provider and were not determined by assay-based typing. General findings and caveats noted by the study authors: The quantity of clinical and demographic metadata differed by source and by participant and was supplied without curation.

CDR1 and CDR2 (SEHNR, FQNEAQ) derive from the germline V gene (reference sequence). V is shortened by 3 bases, J by 4 bases, and the region joining them spans 9 bases. The CDR3 sequence holds 13 residues, the cysteine and phenylalanine included. The CDR3 DNA has 39 bases and is translated from base 1. Remarks on this clone: Its antigen remains undetermined. No qualities accompany the bases; no much larger clone lies one base away.

The collaborating institutions used their own protocols to collect whole blood in K2EDTA tubes. Collaborator samples were shipped for TCRbeta analysis as frozen whole blood, isolated PBMCs, or DNA extracted from either sample type. TCRbeta CDR3 regions were amplified from genomic DNA using the immunoSEQ Assay, a bias-controlled multiplex PCR. For the original study's pipeline: The number of nucleated cells in each sample was estimated by amplification of reference gene primers within the assay. To quantify the absolute abundance of each unique TCRbeta CDR3 rearrangement, sequence reads were collapsed and filtered. Productive Simpson clonality was computed per sample as the square root of Simpson's diversity index over productive rearrangements. This immuneACCESS table, as held by TCRdb, lists in-frame sequences with V and J called but not all clones. Of the missing ones, under half trace to an unresolved V gene in checked studies; the others have no known cause. V, J and clone size reflect that table, while D and trimming were determined from the DNA. The sample profile shows 130,000 or so clones; over 65% of them were found once. The biggest ten clones account for about 4.2% of the sample.

The origin of this receptor is an older woman with acute or convalescent COVID-19. The V gene is TRBV7-9 and the J gene is TRBJ1-1, with the D gene not confidently named. Sequenced material: peripheral blood. CDR3 region: CASSFMEGTEAFF. DNA sequence: TGTGCCAGCAGCTTTATGGAGGGCACTGAAGCTTTCTTT.